A selection of T cell receptor beta chains follows, all from one sample in a study of OX40 agonist ivuxolimab in advanced cancers. Method: immunoSEQ multiplex PCR; TCRdb's copy keeps in-frame clones and lacks some. The profile shows 8,000 to 10,000 clones, roughly nine tenths of them singletons. Sample: CD4+ or CD8+ T cells sorted from blood, taken in a trial of the OX40 agonist ivuxolimab. The receptors shown here come from an adult with an advanced solid tumor such as melanoma, head and neck, liver or kidney cancer. Both conserved end residues are part of each CDR3. The D gene is left open where the match is weak. Not every row has a clone size; where given, it reads once, few, many or a size class.

clone_size j_call v_call d_call cdr3_aa
- TRBJ2-5 TRBV6-1 TRBD2 CASNGLAEGETQYF
- TRBJ2-3 TRBV19 - CASNNIGGDTQYF
- TRBJ2-2 TRBV2 - CASSRDSGELFF
- TRBJ2-1 TRBV5-1 - CASSFSPTRTDERGEQFF
once TRBJ1-5 TRBV18 - CASSPPNYSNQPQHF
- TRBJ2-1 TRBV28 TRBD2 CASIPDGLAGEGFLFYNEQFF
- TRBJ1-5 TRBV18 - CASSRTDNSNQPQHF
- TRBJ2-5 TRBV13 TRBD1 CASSLRGGRGETQYF
- TRBJ2-1 TRBV12-5 TRBD2 CASGLHPGLAAHNEQFF
- TRBJ2-1 TRBV5-1 - CASSLRAEQFF
- TRBJ2-5 TRBV18 - CASSSGQQETQYF
- TRBJ2-2 TRBV7-9 - CASRLQGNTGELFF
- TRBJ2-2 TRBV4-2 - CASSQETKSGELFF
once TRBJ2-7 TRBV11-3 TRBD1 CASSYGQGYEQYF
- TRBJ1-2 TRBV5-1 - CASSLEAARGYTF
- TRBJ2-7 TRBV10-3 TRBD2 CAISQGLAGKEQYF
- TRBJ2-4 TRBV19 TRBD1 CASSTGGGQGEWVAKNIQYF
- TRBJ1-1 TRBV18 TRBD1 CASSRGRGQNTEAFF
- TRBJ2-4 TRBV9 - CASSVGSAGAKNIQYF
once TRBJ2-2 TRBV7-2 - CASSLQGSGELFF
- TRBJ1-1 TRBV19 - CASSPKGIAYTEAFF
- TRBJ1-2 TRBV19 TRBD1 CASSPGPGQRNYGYTF
- TRBJ2-5 TRBV30 - CAWSVGGGKTQYF
- TRBJ2-5 TRBV5-1 - CASSANGQHQETQYF
- TRBJ2-1 TRBV18 TRBD2 CASSPPGLAHEQFF
- TRBJ1-1 TRBV30 - CAWSSRAGEVAFF
- TRBJ2-1 TRBV28 TRBD1 CASSPPRGTANNEQFF
- TRBJ1-2 TRBV6-5 TRBD1 CAAGGQGAVGYTF
- TRBJ2-6 TRBV19 TRBD1 CASSIDGTGLSGANVLTF
- TRBJ2-7 TRBV6-5 - CASSSPGTYEQYF
once TRBJ2-3 TRBV7-3 - CASSLMRTDTQYF
few TRBJ2-3 TRBV6-1 - CASSVTPGRDTQYF
- TRBJ1-1 TRBV2 - CASTLGEGTEAFF
- TRBJ2-7 TRBV7-9 TRBD1 CASSQQGREQYF
- TRBJ2-3 TRBV9 - CASSAPGEWTDTQYF
- TRBJ2-5 TRBV15 - CATSRTPTGEETQYF
- TRBJ1-5 TRBV30 TRBD1 CAWRLQGATNQPQHF
- TRBJ1-4 TRBV27 - CASSSILQEKLFF
- TRBJ2-1 TRBV19 TRBD2 CASSIRPAGAFYNEQFF
once TRBJ1-4 TRBV15 - CATSSPSEGLGEKLFF
few TRBJ2-3 TRBV5-1 - CASSLGGPTDTQYF
- TRBJ1-5 TRBV28 - CASSLSDQPQHF
- TRBJ2-5 TRBV4-1 - CASSLAGPAGETQYF
- TRBJ2-3 TRBV19 TRBD2 CASTSGRAPDTQYF
- TRBJ2-3 TRBV5-1 - CASSFTDTQYF
- TRBJ1-6 TRBV2 TRBD1 CASTAGTVGSPLHF
- TRBJ2-4 TRBV28 - CASSPPSWGSYIQYF
- TRBJ2-7 TRBV5-8 - CASSLVSSHEQYF
few TRBJ1-1 TRBV11-2 - CASRVAGGYTEAFF
- TRBJ2-1 TRBV7-9 TRBD2 CASSSLAGAYNEQFF
few TRBJ1-3 TRBV5-2 - CASSLRLSGTPLENTIYF
- TRBJ2-5 TRBV28 TRBD2 CASRGGSQETQYF
- TRBJ2-2 TRBV11-2 - CASSSRLLTGELFF
- TRBJ1-2 TRBV6-5 - CASSYQDGNYGYTF
- TRBJ2-7 TRBV5-6 TRBD1 CASSSWTGLDEQYF
- TRBJ2-7 TRBV21-1 - CASSKGSGNDEQYF
- TRBJ1-1 TRBV10-1 - CASRSGNGEAFF
- TRBJ2-7 TRBV10-3 TRBD2 CATEREGFYEQYF